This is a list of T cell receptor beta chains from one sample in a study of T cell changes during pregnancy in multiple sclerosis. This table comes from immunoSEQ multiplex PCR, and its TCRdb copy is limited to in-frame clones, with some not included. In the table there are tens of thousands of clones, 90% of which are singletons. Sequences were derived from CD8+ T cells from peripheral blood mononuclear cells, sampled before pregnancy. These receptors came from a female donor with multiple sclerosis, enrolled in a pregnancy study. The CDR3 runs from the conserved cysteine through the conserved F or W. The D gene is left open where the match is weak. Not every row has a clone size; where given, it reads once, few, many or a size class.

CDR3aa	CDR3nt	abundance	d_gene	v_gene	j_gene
CASTSPGELFF	TGTGCCAGTACCTCCCCCGGGGAGCTGTTTTTT	-	-	TRBV19	TRBJ2-2
CASSPGSPGGDGYTF	TGTGCCAGCTCTCCTGGGTCCCCGGGGGGCGATGGCTACACCTTC	-	-	TRBV27	TRBJ1-2
CASSITGSYEQYF	TGTGCCAGTAGTATTACAGGGTCCTACGAGCAGTACTTC	-	-	TRBV19	TRBJ2-7
CASSLAGGLDEQYF	TGTGCCAGCAGCTTAGCGGGGGGTCTGGACGAGCAGTACTTC	-	TRBD2	TRBV27	TRBJ2-7
CASSVDPGRGMNTEAFF	TGTGCCAGCAGCGTAGATCCTGGCAGGGGTATGAACACTGAAGCTTTCTTT	-	-	TRBV9	TRBJ1-1
CASSFSGTSNEQFF	TGTGCCAGCAGCTTTTCGGGAACGAGCAATGAGCAGTTCTTC	-	-	TRBV5-4	TRBJ2-1
CASSLESHPKTENTEAFF	TGTGCCAGCAGCTTAGAATCCCACCCGAAGACAGAGAACACTGAAGCTTTCTTT	-	-	TRBV7-8	TRBJ1-1
CASSPQDRPYEQYF	TGTGCCAGCTCACCCCAGGACAGACCCTACGAGCAGTACTTC	-	-	TRBV18	TRBJ2-7
CASSSQSVYEQYF	TGCGCCAGCAGCTCACAGTCAGTCTACGAGCAGTACTTC	-	-	TRBV5-1	TRBJ2-7
CASSRTSGGNNEQFF	TGTGCCAGCAGTCGGACTAGCGGGGGGAACAATGAGCAGTTCTTC	-	TRBD2	TRBV9	TRBJ2-1
CASSLGGNSGEQYF	TGTGCCAGCAGTTTAGGCGGGAATAGCGGCGAGCAGTACTTC	-	-	TRBV27	TRBJ2-7
CATSINTGASYEQYF	TGTGCCACCAGCATAAATACAGGGGCCTCCTACGAGCAGTACTTC	-	TRBD1	TRBV15	TRBJ2-7
CASSSGSGLYGYTF	TGTGCCAGCTCCTCGGGTTCGGGATTGTATGGCTACACCTTC	-	-	TRBV6-6	TRBJ1-2
CASRLAGERTGQETQYF	TGTGCAAGTCGCTTAGCGGGGGAGAGGACAGGTCAAGAGACCCAGTACTTC	-	-	TRBV12-2	TRBJ2-5
CSVLLDGRGTEAFF	TGCAGCGTCCTCTTGGATGGGCGCGGGACTGAAGCTTTCTTT	-	-	TRBV29-1	TRBJ1-1
CASSYEGYAYEQYF	TGTGCCAGCAGTTACGAGGGATACGCCTACGAGCAGTACTTC	-	-	TRBV27	TRBJ2-7
CASSFFLHQETQYF	TGTGCCAGTAGTTTTTTCCTCCACCAAGAGACCCAGTACTTC	-	-	TRBV19	TRBJ2-5
CASNRRVPKGYTF	TGTGCCAGCAACCGCAGGGTCCCTAAGGGCTACACCTTC	-	-	TRBV21-1	TRBJ1-2
CASSEQDSPAYEQYF	TGTGCCAGCAGTGAACAGGACAGCCCAGCCTACGAGCAGTACTTC	medium-sized	-	TRBV6-1	TRBJ2-7
CASSLGQGINQPQHF	TGTGCCAGCAGCCTAGGACAGGGGATCAATCAGCCCCAGCATTTT	-	TRBD1	TRBV9	TRBJ1-5
CASSLPSYGYTF	TGTGCCAGCAGCCTTCCTTCCTATGGCTACACCTTC	-	-	TRBV7-8	TRBJ1-2
CASRSGPGGGSPLHF	TGTGCCAGCAGATCAGGGCCAGGGGGCGGTTCACCCCTCCACTTT	-	TRBD1	TRBV6-5	TRBJ1-6
CASSYLATTWNEQFF	TGTGCCAGCAGCTATCTAGCGACCACTTGGAATGAGCAGTTCTTC	-	-	TRBV5-4	TRBJ2-1
CASSQGDYLTYEQYF	TGCGCCAGCAGCCAAGGGGACTACCTAACCTACGAGCAGTACTTC	-	TRBD2	TRBV4-3	TRBJ2-7
CAWSSPPTGVVRVYF	TGTGCCTGGAGTTCCCCTCCGACAGGGGTGGTACGGGTATATTTT	-	TRBD1	TRBV30	TRBJ1-3
CASSLDRGPYEQYF	TGTGCCAGCAGCCTCGACAGGGGCCCCTACGAGCAGTACTTC	-	TRBD1	TRBV6-4	TRBJ2-7
CASSPDSFYGYTF	TGTGCCAGCAGTCCCGACAGTTTCTATGGCTACACCTTC	once	-	TRBV27	TRBJ1-2
CASSQGTGDQPQHF	TGCGCCAGCAGCCAGGGGACAGGGGATCAGCCCCAGCATTTT	-	TRBD1	TRBV4-3	TRBJ1-5
CASSDRGGANTEAFF	TGTGCCAGCAGCGACCGGGGGGGGGCGAACACTGAAGCTTTCTTT	-	-	TRBV9	TRBJ1-1
CASSLSIYVRSSPLHF	TGTGCCAGCAGTTTATCGATTTATGTACGGTCTTCACCCCTCCACTTT	-	-	TRBV27	TRBJ1-6
CASSSSPATNEKLFF	TGTGCCAGCAGCTCCTCCCCGGCAACTAATGAAAAACTGTTTTTT	-	-	TRBV7-8	TRBJ1-4
CASRSGTGNTEAFF	TGCGCCAGCAGATCCGGGACAGGGAACACTGAAGCTTTCTTT	-	TRBD1	TRBV5-1	TRBJ1-1
CASTQRAGGGAGGADTQYF	TGTGCCAGCACCCAACGAGCGGGAGGAGGCGCCGGCGGGGCAGATACGCAGTATTTT	-	TRBD2	TRBV7-2	TRBJ2-3
CASRGQGAYGYTF	TGTGCCAGCAGGGGACAGGGGGCCTATGGCTACACCTTC	-	TRBD1	TRBV6-5	TRBJ1-2
CAWSPGTGSWEQYF	TGTGCCTGGAGTCCAGGGACAGGGAGTTGGGAGCAGTACTTC	-	TRBD1	TRBV30	TRBJ2-5
CASSPRTGTSVIYEQYF	TGTGCCAGCAGCCCTCGTACCGGGACTAGCGTAATCTACGAGCAGTACTTC	-	TRBD2	TRBV9	TRBJ2-7
CASSLSSGVYNEQFF	TGTGCCAGCAGCTTGTCTAGCGGGGTCTACAATGAGCAGTTCTTC	-	TRBD2	TRBV5-4	TRBJ2-1
CAWSVGTGGSPLHF	TGTGCCTGGAGTGTGGGGACAGGGGGTTCACCCCTCCACTTT	-	TRBD1	TRBV30	TRBJ1-6
CASRRSYSNQPQHF	TGTGCCAGCAGAAGATCCTATAGCAATCAGCCCCAGCATTTT	few	-	TRBV27	TRBJ1-5
CASSFSGGHNEQFF	TGTGCCAGCAGCTTCAGCGGGGGCCACAATGAGCAGTTCTTC	-	TRBD2	TRBV9	TRBJ2-1
CASSVDRGYEQYF	TGTGCCAGCAGCGTGGACAGGGGGTACGAGCAGTACTTC	-	TRBD1	TRBV7-9	TRBJ2-7
CASSFGNQPQHF	TGTGCCAGCAGCTTCGGGAATCAGCCCCAGCATTTT	once	-	TRBV13	TRBJ1-5
CASSSLAAPYEQYF	TGTGCCAGCAGCTCGTTAGCGGCCCCCTACGAGCAGTACTTC	few	-	TRBV7-8	TRBJ2-7
CASSRSGSSTDTQYF	TGTGCCAGCAGCCGTTCCGGGAGTAGCACAGATACGCAGTATTTT	-	-	TRBV7-9	TRBJ2-3
CASSHATSGGEQFF	TGCGCCAGCAGCCACGCGACTAGCGGAGGTGAGCAGTTCTTC	-	TRBD2	TRBV4-3	TRBJ2-1
CASTQPPGTGVGYTF	TGTGCCAGCACCCAGCCACCGGGGACAGGGGTCGGCTACACCTTC	-	TRBD1	TRBV7-8	TRBJ1-2
CASSQGGPLNNNEQFF	TGCGCCAGCAGCCAAGGCGGGCCATTGAACAACAATGAGCAGTTCTTC	-	-	TRBV4-1	TRBJ2-1
CASSGDRINSPLHF	TGTGCCAGCAGCGGGGACAGAATTAATTCACCCCTCCACTTT	-	TRBD1	TRBV5-6	TRBJ1-6
CASSFLPGNEQFF	TGTGCCAGCAGTTTCCTACCGGGCAATGAGCAGTTCTTC	-	-	TRBV27	TRBJ2-1